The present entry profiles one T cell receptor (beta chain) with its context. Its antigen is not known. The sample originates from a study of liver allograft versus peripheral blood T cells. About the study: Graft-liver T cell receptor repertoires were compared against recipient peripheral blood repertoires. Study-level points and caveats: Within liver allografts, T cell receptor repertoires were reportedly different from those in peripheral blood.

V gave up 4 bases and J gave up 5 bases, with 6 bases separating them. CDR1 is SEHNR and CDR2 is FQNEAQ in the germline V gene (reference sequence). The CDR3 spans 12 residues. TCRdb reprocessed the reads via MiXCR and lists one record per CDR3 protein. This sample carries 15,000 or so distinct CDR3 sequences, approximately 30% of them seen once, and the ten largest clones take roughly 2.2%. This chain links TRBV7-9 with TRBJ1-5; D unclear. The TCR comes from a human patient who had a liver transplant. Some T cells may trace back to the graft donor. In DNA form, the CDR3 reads TGTGCCAGCAGCTCCTGGGATCAGCCCCAGCATTTT. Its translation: CASSSWDQPQHF.